Below are 10 T cell receptor beta chains sequenced from a single sample in a study of shared clonotypes between healthy human individuals (dated by TCRdb to between 2020 and 2021). The library came from the immunoSEQ multiplex PCR assay. TCRdb mirrors the immuneACCESS table, restricted to in-frame sequences. Some clones are absent from its copies; in checked studies, under half trace to an unresolved V gene, and the reason for the others is unknown. This sample has some 650,000 clones in its table, and roughly 97% of those were observed once. Roughly 0.055% of the sample comes from the top ten. The specimen was naive CD4+ T cells sorted from blood. The cell subset or site label corresponds to: CD45RA+ positively selected. Every receptor here comes from a woman aged 25 to 39 in good health.

This rearrangement joins TRBV28 to TRBJ1-6, with TRBD1 identical over 9 bases. Germline V gives CDR1 MDHEN, CDR2 SYDVKM. CDR3 length: 15 residues. The trim removed 4 bases at V and 9 bases at J, leaving 7 bases unmatched. CDR3 loop: CASSSTGTGISPLHF. The CDR3 DNA follows: TGTGCCAGCAGTTCAACCGGGACAGGGATTTCACCCCTCCACTTT.

V usage is TRBV28 and J usage is TRBJ1-1; 7 bases map to TRBD1. J was trimmed by 0 bases and V by 5 bases; bases with no gene match: 9. Germline values: CDR1 MDHEN, CDR2 SYDVKM. The CDR3 sequence is 16 residues long. This CDR3 reads CASSERTGRMNTEAFF. CDR3 coding DNA: TGTGCCAGCAGTGAAAGGACAGGACGCATGAACACTGAAGCTTTCTTT.

The chain carries TRBV5-1 and TRBJ2-3; 7 nucleotides align to TRBD2. The CDR3 contains 14 residues. CDR1 is SGHRS and CDR2 is YFSETQ in the germline V gene. V lost 0 bases and J lost 2; bases outside the gene matches: 0. The CDR3 region has the DNA TGCGCCAGCAGCTTGGAGCGGGACACAGATACGCAGTATTTT. Amino acid sequence: CASSLERDTDTQYF.

The chain is built from TRBV4-2 and TRBJ2-1; the match to TRBD2 covers 7 bases. The trim removed 1 base at V and 4 bases at J, leaving 7 bases unmatched. This CDR3 is 16 amino acids long. The V gene's germline CDR1 is LGHNA and CDR2 YNFKEQ. The CDR3 nucleotides read TGTGCCAGCAGCCAAGGGAGGGGAGGGCAATACAATGAGCAGTTCTTC. Translation: CASSQGRGGQYNEQFF.

The rearrangement joins TRBV7-3 to TRBJ1-2, with D unresolved. The germline V gene has CDR1 SGHTA and CDR2 FQGTGA. Between the trimmed V and J ends, which lost 0 bases and 6 bases, there was a span of 17 bases. The CDR3 is 16 residues long. The CDR3 protein is CASSLTVSGDLDGYTF. CDR3 bases: TGTGCCAGCAGCTTAACGGTATCCGGGGATCTCGATGGCTACACCTTC. The full variable domain, completed using reference TRBV7-3 and TRBJ1-2, is GAGVSQTPSNKVTEKGKYVELRCDPISGHTALYWYRQSLGQGPEFLIYFQGTGAADDSGLPNDRFFAVRPEGSVSTLKIQRTERGDSAVYLCASSLTVSGDLDGYTFGSGTRLTVV.

The chain's CDR3 is CATKRESTDTQYF. The DNA of the CDR3 is TGTGCCACCAAGCGGGAGAGCACAGATACGCAGTATTTT. V and J are TRBV19 and TRBJ2-3, with 8 bases lining up with TRBD2. This CDR3 is 13 amino acids long. The V and J ends lost 10 bases and 0 bases, in that order; junction bases with no gene match: 3. Germline values: CDR1 LNHDA, CDR2 SQIVND (reference sequence). The full variable domain, completed using reference TRBV19 and TRBJ2-3, is DGGITQSPKYLFRKEGQNVTLSCEQNLNHDAMYWYRQDPGQGLRLIYYSQIVNDFQKGDIAEGYSVSREKKESFPLTVTSAQKNPTAFYLCATKRESTDTQYFGPGTRLTVL.

The chain recombines TRBV5-1 with TRBJ2-3; 11 bases agree with TRBD2. CDR1 is SGHRS, CDR2 YFSETQ, per germline. The CDR3 has 16 residues. The J segment lost 2 bases and the V segment lost 1 base, leaving 3 bases of the junction unmatched. As DNA, the CDR3 is TGCGCCAGCAGCTTGATACTAGCGGGAGACACAGATACGCAGTATTTT. Its translation is CASSLILAGDTDTQYF.

V usage is TRBV6-5 and J usage is TRBJ2-5; 7 positions match TRBD1. Per germline, CDR1 MNHEY and CDR2 SVGAGI. The V and J ends lost 4 bases and 2 bases, in that order; junction bases with no gene match: 10. The CDR3 contains 16 residues. The CDR3 DNA reads TGTGCCAGCAGTTCCTCCGGGACAGCCTCTCAAGAGACCCAGTACTTC. Encoded protein: CASSSSGTASQETQYF.

This clone has only one observation. This rearrangement joins TRBV19 to TRBJ1-1; 11 bases line up with TRBD1. The germline CDR1 and CDR2 sequences are LNHDA and SQIVND (reference sequence). Unmatched junction bases numbered 6, after V lost 6 bases and J lost 6 bases. The CDR3 runs to 14 residues. In DNA form, the CDR3 reads TGTGCCAGTAGGAGGACAGGGGGCTCTGCTGAAGCTTTCTTT. Translated, it gives CASRRTGGSAEAFF.

V and J are TRBV19 and TRBJ1-4, with D unresolved. CDR1 is LNHDA, CDR2 SQIVND, per germline (reference sequence). Trimming pared 3 bases from V and 5 bases from J, leaving 13 bases between. CDR3 length equals 15 residues. The CDR3 is CASSISAAGNEKLFF. The CDR3 DNA is TGTGCCAGTAGTATCTCGGCGGCGGGAAATGAAAAACTGTTTTTT.